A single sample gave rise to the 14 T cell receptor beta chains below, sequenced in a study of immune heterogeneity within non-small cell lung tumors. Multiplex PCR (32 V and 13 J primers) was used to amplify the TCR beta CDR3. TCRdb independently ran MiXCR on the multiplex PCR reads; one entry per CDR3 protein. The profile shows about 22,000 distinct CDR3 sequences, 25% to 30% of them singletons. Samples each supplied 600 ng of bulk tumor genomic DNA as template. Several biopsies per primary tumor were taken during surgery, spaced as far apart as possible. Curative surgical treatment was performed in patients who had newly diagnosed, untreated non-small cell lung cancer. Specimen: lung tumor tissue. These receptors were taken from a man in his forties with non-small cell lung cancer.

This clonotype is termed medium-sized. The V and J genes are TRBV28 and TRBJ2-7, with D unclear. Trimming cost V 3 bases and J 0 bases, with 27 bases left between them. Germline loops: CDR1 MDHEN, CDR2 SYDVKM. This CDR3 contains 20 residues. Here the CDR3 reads CASSFDSLVGSPGSSYEQYF. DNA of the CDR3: TGTGCCAGCAGTTTTGATAGTTTAGTGGGTTCTCCGGGTAGCTCCTACGAGCAGTACTTC.

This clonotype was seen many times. In DNA, the CDR3 is TGTGCCAGCAGTTACCCGTCGGGAGAGGGGACCCAGTACTTC. Its protein is CASSYPSGEGTQYF. The chain combines TRBV6-2 or TRBV6-3 with TRBJ2-5, with D perhaps TRBD2 (6 bases). The CDR3 runs 14 residues. Germline V gene data show CDR1 as MNHEY and CDR2 as SVGEGT. The V end lost 2 bases, the J end lost 7 bases, and 14 bases lay between the germline ends.

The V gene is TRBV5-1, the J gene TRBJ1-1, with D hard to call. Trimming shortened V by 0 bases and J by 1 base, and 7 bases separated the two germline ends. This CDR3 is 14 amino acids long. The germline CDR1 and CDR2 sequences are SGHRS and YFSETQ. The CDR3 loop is CASSLGPGNTEAFF. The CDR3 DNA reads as TGCGCCAGCAGCTTGGGCCCCGGGAACACTGAAGCTTTCTTT.

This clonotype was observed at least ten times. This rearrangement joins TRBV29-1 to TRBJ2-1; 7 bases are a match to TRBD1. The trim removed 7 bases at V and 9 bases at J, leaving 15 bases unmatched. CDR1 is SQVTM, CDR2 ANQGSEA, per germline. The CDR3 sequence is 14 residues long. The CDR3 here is CSASGTAGSFEQFF. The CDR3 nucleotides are TGCAGCGCCTCTGGGACAGCTGGTAGTTTTGAGCAGTTCTTC.

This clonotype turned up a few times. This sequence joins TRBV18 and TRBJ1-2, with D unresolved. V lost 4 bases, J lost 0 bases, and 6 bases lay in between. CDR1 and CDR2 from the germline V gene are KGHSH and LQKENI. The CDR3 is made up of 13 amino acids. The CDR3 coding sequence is TGTGCCAGCTCACAAGGGTCTAACTATGGCTACACCTTC. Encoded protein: CASSQGSNYGYTF. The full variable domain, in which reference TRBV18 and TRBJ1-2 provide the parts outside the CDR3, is NAGVMQNPRHLVRRRGQEARLRCSPMKGHSHVYWYRQLPEEGLKFMVYLQKENIIDESGMPKERFSAEFPKEGPSILRIQQVVRGDSAAYFCASSQGSNYGYTFGSGTRLTVV.

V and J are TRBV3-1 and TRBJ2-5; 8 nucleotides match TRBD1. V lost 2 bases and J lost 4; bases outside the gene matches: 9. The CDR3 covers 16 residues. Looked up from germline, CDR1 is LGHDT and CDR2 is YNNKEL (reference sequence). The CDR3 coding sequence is TGTGCCAGCAGCCAACTCGGGGACAGGACTCGAGAGACCCAGTACTTC. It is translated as CASSQLGDRTRETQYF.

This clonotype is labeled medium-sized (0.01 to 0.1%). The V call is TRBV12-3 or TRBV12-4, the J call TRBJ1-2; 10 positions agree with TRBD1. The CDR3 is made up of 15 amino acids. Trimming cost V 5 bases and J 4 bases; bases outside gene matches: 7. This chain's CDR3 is CASSARDRGVYGYTF. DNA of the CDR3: TGTGCCAGCAGTGCCAGGGACAGGGGAGTCTATGGCTACACCTTC.

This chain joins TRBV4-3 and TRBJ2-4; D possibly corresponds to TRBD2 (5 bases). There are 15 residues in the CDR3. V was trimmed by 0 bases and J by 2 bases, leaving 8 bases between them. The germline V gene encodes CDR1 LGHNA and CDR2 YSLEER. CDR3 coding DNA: TGCGCCAGCAGCCAAGATGAGGGATCCAAAAACATTCAGTACTTC. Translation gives CASSQDEGSKNIQYF.

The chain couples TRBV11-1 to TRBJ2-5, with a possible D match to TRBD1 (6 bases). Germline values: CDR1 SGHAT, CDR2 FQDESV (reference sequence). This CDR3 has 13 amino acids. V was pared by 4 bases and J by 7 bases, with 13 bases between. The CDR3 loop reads CASSSQGRATQYF. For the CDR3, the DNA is TGTGCCAGCAGCTCACAGGGTCGCGCGACCCAGTACTTC. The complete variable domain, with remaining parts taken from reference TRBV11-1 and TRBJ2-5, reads EAEVAQSPRYKITEKSQAVAFWCDPISGHATLYWYRQILGQGPELLVQFQDESVVDDSQLPKDRFSAERLKGVDSTLKIQPAELGDSAMYLCASSSQGRATQYFGPGTRLLVL.

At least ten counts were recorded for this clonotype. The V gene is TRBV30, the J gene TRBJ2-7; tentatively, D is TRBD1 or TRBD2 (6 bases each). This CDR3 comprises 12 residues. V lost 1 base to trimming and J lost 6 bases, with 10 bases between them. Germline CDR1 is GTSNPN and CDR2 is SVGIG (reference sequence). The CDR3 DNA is TGTGCCTGGAGTGCGGGGGCTATCGAGCAGTACTTC. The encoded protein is CAWSAGAIEQYF. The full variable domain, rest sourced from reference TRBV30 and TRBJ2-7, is SQTIHQWPATLVQPVGSPLSLECTVEGTSNPNLYWYRQAAGRGLQLLFYSVGIGQISSEVPQNLSASRPQDRQFILSSKKLLLSDSGFYLCAWSAGAIEQYFGPGTRLTVT.

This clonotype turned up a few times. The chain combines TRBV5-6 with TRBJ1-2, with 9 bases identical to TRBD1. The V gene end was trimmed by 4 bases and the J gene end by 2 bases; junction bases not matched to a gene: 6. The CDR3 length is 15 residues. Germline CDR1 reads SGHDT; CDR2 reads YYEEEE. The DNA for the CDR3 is TGTGCCAGCAGCAGACGCGGGACAGGGAACTATGGCTACACCTTC. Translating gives CASSRRGTGNYGYTF.

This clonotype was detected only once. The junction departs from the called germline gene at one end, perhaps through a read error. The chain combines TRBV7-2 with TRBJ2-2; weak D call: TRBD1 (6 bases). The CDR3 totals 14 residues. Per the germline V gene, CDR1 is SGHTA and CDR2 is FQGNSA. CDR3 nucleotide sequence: TGTGCCAGCAGCCCGCTCATCGGTATAGGGGGGCTGTTTTTT. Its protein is CASSPLIGIGGLFF. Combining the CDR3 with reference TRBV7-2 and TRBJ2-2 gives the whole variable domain GAGVSQSPSNKVTEKGKDVELRCDPISGHTALYWYRQSLGQGLEFLIYFQGNSAPDKSGLPSDRFSAERTGGSVSTLTIQRTQQEDSAVYLCASSPLIGIGGLFFGEGSRLTVL.

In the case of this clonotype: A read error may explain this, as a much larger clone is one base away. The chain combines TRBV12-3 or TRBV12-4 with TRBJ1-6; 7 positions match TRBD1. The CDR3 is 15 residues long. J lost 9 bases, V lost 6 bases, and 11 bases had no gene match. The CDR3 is CASSRGQVAGSPLHF. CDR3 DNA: TGTGCCAGCAGCCGCGGACAGGTGGCAGGTTCACCCCTCCACTTT.

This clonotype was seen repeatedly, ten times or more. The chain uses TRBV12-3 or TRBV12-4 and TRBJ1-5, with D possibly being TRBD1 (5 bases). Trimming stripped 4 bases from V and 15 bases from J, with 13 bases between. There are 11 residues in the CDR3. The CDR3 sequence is CASSYGGSLHF. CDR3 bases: TGTGCCAGCAGTTACGGGGGGAGTTTGCATTTT.